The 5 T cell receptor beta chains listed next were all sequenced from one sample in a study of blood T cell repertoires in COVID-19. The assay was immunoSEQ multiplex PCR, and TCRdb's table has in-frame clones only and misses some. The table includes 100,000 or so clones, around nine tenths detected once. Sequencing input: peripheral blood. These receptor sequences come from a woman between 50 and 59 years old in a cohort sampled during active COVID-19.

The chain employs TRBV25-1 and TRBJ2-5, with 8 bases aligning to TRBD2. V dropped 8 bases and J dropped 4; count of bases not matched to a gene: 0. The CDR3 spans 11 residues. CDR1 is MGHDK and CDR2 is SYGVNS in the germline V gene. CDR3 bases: TGTGCCAGCGCGGGGGGAGAGACCCAGTACTTC. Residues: CASAGGETQYF.

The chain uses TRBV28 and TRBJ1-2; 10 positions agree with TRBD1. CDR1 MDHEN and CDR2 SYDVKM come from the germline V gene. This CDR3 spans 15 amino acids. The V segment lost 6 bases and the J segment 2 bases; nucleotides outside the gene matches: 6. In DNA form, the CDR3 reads TGTGCCAGCAGGGAAGCGGGACAGGGGAACTATGGCTACACCTTC. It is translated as CASREAGQGNYGYTF.

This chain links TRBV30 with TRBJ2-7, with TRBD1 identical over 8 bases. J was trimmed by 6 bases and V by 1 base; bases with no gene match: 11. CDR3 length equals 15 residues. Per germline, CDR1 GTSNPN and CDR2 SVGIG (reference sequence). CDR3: CAWSGGQGWVGEQYF. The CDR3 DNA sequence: TGTGCCTGGAGTGGCGGACAGGGTTGGGTGGGCGAGCAGTACTTC.

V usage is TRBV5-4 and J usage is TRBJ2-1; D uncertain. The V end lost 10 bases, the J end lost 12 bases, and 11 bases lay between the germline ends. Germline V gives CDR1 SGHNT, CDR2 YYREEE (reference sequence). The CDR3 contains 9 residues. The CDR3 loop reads CARPGPQFF. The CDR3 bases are TGTGCCCGCCCTGGCCCGCAGTTCTTC.

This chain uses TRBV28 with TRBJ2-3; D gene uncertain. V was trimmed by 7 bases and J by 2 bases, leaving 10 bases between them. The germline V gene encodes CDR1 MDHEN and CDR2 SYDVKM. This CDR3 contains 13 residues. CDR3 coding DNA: TGTGCCAGCACCCAGAGGTTCACAGATACGCAGTATTTT. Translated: CASTQRFTDTQYF.